This TCR beta chain came from a study of T cell repertoires in cytomegalovirus infection. Background on the study: It was the public TCR beta signatures that indicated both CMV infection and matching HLA type. General study findings and limits: Clonotype analysis showed dominance of the ex vivo response by HLA-C-restricted CMV-specific TCR beta clonotypes.

Comments on this clonotype: The antigen remains undetermined.

TCRdb independently ran MiXCR on the reads; one entry per CDR3 protein. Of about 740,000 distinct CDR3 sequences listed, roughly 30% are singletons. Germline V lookup: CDR1 SGHRS, CDR2 YFSETQ. V lost 6 bases and J 4 bases, leaving 7 bases between the germline ends. The CDR3 has 11 amino acids. J is TRBJ2-5 and V is TRBV5-1; D is undetermined. The sequencing here drew on cultured PBMCs, taken from culture after CMV antigen stimulation. This clonotype was sampled from a human donor in good health (CMV status not recorded). Some clones in this sample may be carry-over from other donors' samples. The CDR3 loop is CASTYSETQYF. The CDR3 DNA reads TGCGCCAGCACCTACTCAGAGACCCAGTACTTC.